This T cell receptor (beta chain) was identified in a study of shared clonotypes between healthy human individuals. Naive CD8 cells comprised CD45RO-negative, CCR7-positively selected cells, excluding terminally differentiated effector memory CD45RA+ cells. TCRdb's copy holds only in-frame clones and misses some; the assay was immunoSEQ multiplex PCR. This repertoire shows roughly 590,000 clones, around 95% found once; its top ten account for around 0.097%. This clone was detected a few times. Sequenced material: naive CD8+ T cells sorted from blood. This TCR was recovered from a woman aged 25 to 39 in good health.

This CDR3 reads CASSKVPMNTEAFF. Here the CDR3 DNA reads TGTGCCAGCAGCAAGGTACCCATGAACACTGAAGCTTTCTTT. This sequence joins TRBV5-6 and TRBJ1-1; D gene ambiguous. The germline gives CDR1 SGHDT, CDR2 YYEEEE. V lost 4 bases and J 0 bases, leaving 10 bases between the germline ends. The CDR3 is made up of 14 amino acids. The whole variable domain, filled in from reference TRBV5-6 and TRBJ1-1, reads DAGVTQSPTHLIKTRGQQVTLRCSPKSGHDTVSWYQQALGQGPQFIFQYYEEEERQRGNFPDRFSGHQFPNYSSELNVNALLLGDSALYLCASSKVPMNTEAFFGQGTRLTVV.